This T cell receptor beta chain was retrieved from a study of T-cell reconstitution after alpha-beta-depleted transplantation in children. This CDR3 has 12 amino acids. Germline values: CDR1 LNHNV, CDR2 YYDKDF (reference sequence). Trimming removed 8 bases from V and 3 bases from J; junction bases left unmatched: 3. The TCRbeta library incorporated unique molecular identifiers. TCRdb recomputed calls from the PCR reads with MiXCR, one row per CDR3 protein. The table shows hundreds of thousands of distinct CDR3 sequences, with 16% occurring only once. The J gene is TRBJ2-5, the V gene TRBV15; 7 bases line up with TRBD1. This receptor was identified in a human donor who donated a stem cell graft to a child with acute myeloid leukemia. The starting material was PBMCs from the stem cell graft donor, obtained from the stem cell graft. CDR3 DNA: TGTGCCACCGAGGGGGCGGAAGAGACCCAGTACTTC. It yields the protein CATEGAEETQYF.